Presented here are 19 T cell receptor beta chains from one specimen sequenced in a study of T cells in Graves' hyperthyroidism and ophthalmopathy. TCR beta CDR3 regions were amplified from RNA transcripts. Initially, a first-round RT-PCR of the TCR CDR3 employed the HTBI primer set. TCRdb reprocessed the multiplex PCR reads with MiXCR, giving one entry per CDR3 protein. The sample lists a few hundred thousand distinct CDR3 sequences; around 43% were seen once. The sequencing sample was made of peripheral blood or thyroid tissue (not recorded which). The receptors were sampled from an adult woman with Graves' disease, either hyperthyroidism or ophthalmopathy (not recorded which).

The rearrangement uses TRBV7-2 and TRBJ2-3; possible D gene TRBD1, 6 bases. The length of the CDR3 is 15 residues. The V end was cut by 0 bases, the J end by 8 bases, with 15 bases between. Per the germline V gene, CDR1 is SGHTA and CDR2 is FQGNSA. CDR3 nucleotides: TGTGCCAGCAGCTTAGCCGGGACCACCAGGGGTACGCAGTATTTT. It is translated as CASSLAGTTRGTQYF.

The V and J genes are TRBV7-9 and TRBJ2-5; D ambiguous. V was shortened by 7 bases and J by 5 bases, with 11 bases between the two germline ends. The germline gives CDR1 SEHNR, CDR2 FQNEAQ (reference sequence). The CDR3 has 12 residues. Written as DNA, the CDR3 is TGTGCCAGCACCTCACCCTGGGAGACCCAGTACTTC. It specifies CASTSPWETQYF.

This clonotype has at least ten counts. This chain connects TRBV7-2 to TRBJ1-2, with D perhaps matching TRBD1 (6 bases). The CDR3 is 15 residues long. Trimming removed 7 bases at V and 5 bases at J, with 20 bases between. Germline V CDR1 and CDR2: SGHTA, FQGNSA. Here the CDR3 DNA reads TGTGCCAGCACCGAGGGGGGGGGCGAAGGTTATGGCTACACCTTC. Translation: CASTEGGGEGYGYTF.

Points on this clonotype: An end of the junction does not agree with germline; a read error may underlie this. V usage is TRBV9 and J usage is TRBJ1-1; 7 nucleotides line up with TRBD1. The length of the CDR3 is 12 residues. Germline CDR1 and CDR2: SGDLS and YYNGEE. The CDR3 sequence is CPGAGGGTEAFF. In DNA, the CDR3 is TGCCCAGGGGCAGGGGGTGGAACTGAAGCTTTCTTT.

The rearrangement links TRBV12-3 or TRBV12-4 to TRBJ1-4; D perhaps matches TRBD1 (6 bases). This CDR3 contains 13 residues. Between the trimmed V and J ends, which lost 1 base and 10 bases, there was a span of 10 bases. This CDR3 is CASSLGGGGKLFF. The CDR3 DNA reads TGTGCCAGCAGTTTAGGAGGGGGAGGAAAACTGTTTTTT.

V gene TRBV2 combines with J gene TRBJ2-7, with a tentative D call TRBD2 (5 bases). There are 13 residues in the CDR3. With 9 bases removed from V and 0 bases from J, the gap between germline ends came to 12 bases. From germline, CDR1 is SNHLY and CDR2 FYNNEI. The CDR3 DNA reads as TGTGCCAGGATGAGAGGGAGCTCCTACGAGCAGTACTTC. Amino acids: CARMRGSSYEQYF.

V gene TRBV15 combines with J gene TRBJ2-5, with TRBD1 identical over 7 bases. The CDR3 is 14 amino acids. Germline loops: CDR1 LNHNV, CDR2 YYDKDF (reference sequence). V dropped 2 bases and J dropped 9; count of bases not matched to a gene: 9. This chain's CDR3 is CATSRMGTDQPQYF. The CDR3 bases are TGTGCCACCAGCAGAATGGGGACAGATCAGCCCCAGTACTTC.

Many counts were recorded for this clonotype. The chain couples TRBV20-1 to TRBJ2-5, with no clear D. From germline, CDR1 is DFQATT and CDR2 SNEGSKA (reference sequence). The CDR3 covers 13 residues. Trimming removed 5 bases from V and 2 bases from J, with 12 bases in between. CDR3 sequence reads: CSAGWAGQETQYF. The CDR3 region has the DNA TGCAGTGCTGGATGGGCTGGACAAGAGACCCAGTACTTC.

This clonotype was counted ten times or more. This chain joins TRBV6-1 and TRBJ1-5; 7 positions agree with TRBD1. Germline loops: CDR1 MNHNS, CDR2 SASEGT. After removal of 2 bases from V and 2 bases from J, the junction contained 0 bases not matched to a gene. The length of the CDR3 is 14 residues. CDR3 in amino acids: CASSETGGNQPQHF. CDR3 DNA sequence: TGTGCCAGCAGTGAAACAGGGGGCAATCAGCCCCAGCATTTT.

The CDR3 reads CASSYSVEQYF. For the CDR3, the DNA is TGTGCCAGCAGTTACTCAGTCGAGCAGTACTTC. V is TRBV6-5 and J is TRBJ2-7; D gene ambiguous. Per the germline V gene, CDR1 is MNHEY and CDR2 is SVGAGI. V was trimmed by 0 bases and J by 6 bases, leaving 3 bases between them. The CDR3 sequence is 11 residues long.

In this sample, this clonotype turned up many times. This sequence joins TRBV6-5 and TRBJ1-1; D may be TRBD1 (5 bases). The CDR3 totals 13 residues. The V gene's germline CDR1 is MNHEY and CDR2 SVGAGI. The V gene lost 5 bases and the J gene lost 10 bases, with 17 bases spanning the gap. CDR3 DNA: TGTGCCAGCAGTGGAGGTGTGACAGAAGTAGCTTTCTTT. This sequence encodes CASSGGVTEVAFF.

The chain is built from TRBV5-4 and TRBJ1-5; TRBD1 agrees at 9 bases. V was clipped by 7 bases and J by 2 bases; unmatched bases: 7. The CDR3 spans 15 residues. The germline V gene has CDR1 SGHNT and CDR2 YYREEE (reference sequence). The CDR3 reads CASERGQGGNQPQHF. The CDR3 DNA sequence: TGTGCCAGCGAACGGGGACAGGGAGGCAATCAGCCCCAGCATTTT.

The chain recombines TRBV7-9 with TRBJ1-5; D call uncertain. This CDR3 is 14 amino acids long. CDR1 and CDR2 from the germline V gene are SEHNR and FQNEAQ (reference sequence). Trimming left V 1 base short and J 3 bases short, with 7 bases between. The CDR3 DNA is TGTGCCAGCAGCTTAGTGGGATACAATCAGCCCCAGCATTTT. Its translation is CASSLVGYNQPQHF.

This clonotype was recorded a few times. The chain couples TRBV11-2 to TRBJ1-2; 7 bases fit TRBD1. The CDR3 sequence is 13 residues long. The germline V gene encodes CDR1 SGHAT and CDR2 FQNNGV. V shed 3 bases, J shed 4 bases, and the junction held 2 bases outside the gene matches. The CDR3 nucleotides are TGTGCCAGCAGCTTCGACAGGGCCTATGGCTACACCTTC. Encoded protein: CASSFDRAYGYTF. The variable domain in full, with the rest retrieved from reference TRBV11-2 and TRBJ1-2, is EAGVAQSPRYKIIEKRQSVAFWCNPISGHATLYWYQQILGQGPKLLIQFQNNGVVDDSQLPKDRFSAERLKGVDSTLKIQPAKLEDSAVYLCASSFDRAYGYTFGSGTRLTVV.

This clonotype was detected many times. The CDR3 DNA reads as TGTGCCATCAGATTGGACACAGGGAACACTGAAGCTTTCTTT. It translates to CAIRLDTGNTEAFF. The chain couples TRBV10-3 to TRBJ1-1; tentatively, D is TRBD1 (5 bases). The V end lost 6 bases, the J end lost 1 base, and 12 bases lay between the germline ends. The CDR3 is 14 amino acids. From germline, CDR1 is ENHRY and CDR2 SYGVKD.

For this clonotype: A read error is likely, as this CDR3 ends without the conserved phenylalanine or tryptophan. The chain has TRBV5-1 and TRBJ1-1, with 7 bases matching TRBD1. Germline V lookup: CDR1 SGHRS, CDR2 YFSETQ. V dropped 4 bases and J dropped 8; count of bases not matched to a gene: 8. This CDR3 is built from 13 residues. This chain's CDR3 is CASSTGTASEAFL. CDR3 in DNA: TGCGCCAGCAGCACCGGGACAGCGTCAGAAGCTTTCCTT.

In its sample, this clonotype was seen a few times. The rearrangement joins TRBV29-1 to TRBJ2-2; a possible D gene is TRBD2 (6 bases). The V gene lost 6 bases and the J gene lost 4 bases, with 15 bases spanning the gap. The CDR3 loop spans 14 amino acids. Germline assignment: CDR1 SQVTM and CDR2 ANQGSEA. CDR3: CSVIEGGVTGELFF. The CDR3 region has the DNA TGCAGCGTAATTGAAGGCGGGGTCACCGGGGAGCTGTTTTTT.

This clonotype was seen many times. The chain has TRBV20-1 and TRBJ1-1, with 7 positions matching TRBD1. The V gene's germline CDR1 is DFQATT and CDR2 SNEGSKA (reference sequence). The junction had 6 bases not matched to a gene; V was cut back by 5 bases and J by 3 bases. CDR3 length: 13 amino acids. The CDR3 reads CSAPFTGDTEAFF. CDR3 nucleotide sequence: TGCAGTGCTCCTTTTACAGGGGACACTGAAGCTTTCTTT.

A single count supports this clonotype. V usage is TRBV2 and J usage is TRBJ1-2, with D hard to call. The CDR3 extends over 12 amino acids. Trimming left V 9 bases short and J 7 bases short, with 15 bases between. Germline CDR1 and CDR2: SNHLY and FYNNEI. The CDR3 bases are TGTGCCAGGGCGGGCAGGTGGAGTGGCTACACCTTC. Protein sequence: CARAGRWSGYTF. Using reference TRBV2 and TRBJ1-2 for the parts outside the CDR3, the full variable domain is EPEVTQTPSHQVTQMGQEVILRCVPISNHLYFYWYRQILGQKVEFLVSFYNNEISEKSEIFDDQFSVERPDGSNFTLKIRSTKLEDSAMYFCARAGRWSGYTFGSGTRLTVV.